This TCR beta chain is from a study of early stage breast cancer tumors. Germline CDR1 reads LGHNA; CDR2 reads YSLEER. The CDR3 runs 16 residues. V dropped 1 base and J dropped 2 bases, with 12 bases sitting between them. Generated by immunoSEQ multiplex PCR, the TCRdb table keeps only in-frame clones and is missing some. The data show about 48,000 clones, roughly 80% seen once. This receptor was identified in a person aged 45 to 59 with breast cancer. V and J are TRBV4-3 and TRBJ2-1; D is undetermined. Sequencing was performed on blood. In nucleotides, the CDR3 is TGCGCCAGCAGCCAAGCTTCCCCGCCCCCCTACAATGAGCAGTTCTTC. Amino acids: CASSQASPPPYNEQFF.